The 13 T cell receptor beta chains listed next were all sequenced from one sample in a study of blood T cell repertoires in COVID-19 (dated by TCRdb to 2020 to 2022). Library prep was done by the immunoSEQ multiplex PCR assay. Sourced from immuneACCESS, this table was stored by TCRdb with only in-frame sequences that have V and J called. A share of the clones is absent; for the studies checked, an unresolved V gene accounts for under half, and the remainder has no known explanation. This sample has approximately 84,000 clones in its table, and roughly 79% of those were observed once. Under 20% of the sample goes to the ten largest clones. The sequenced sample consisted of peripheral blood. These receptor sequences come from a human donor in a cohort sampled during active COVID-19.

The rearrangement joins TRBV3-1 (or the pseudogene TRBV3-2) to TRBJ2-3; 11 nucleotides match TRBD2. Germline V CDR1 and CDR2: LGHDT, YNNKEL (reference sequence). This CDR3 spans 16 amino acids. V was clipped by 1 base and J by 4 bases; unmatched bases: 4. The CDR3 nucleotides are TGTGCCAGCAGCCAAGCGGTAGCGGGGGGGGCAGATACGCAGTATTTT. Protein sequence: CASSQAVAGGADTQYF.

Only a few counts were recorded for this clone. The chain couples TRBV14 to TRBJ1-3; D is ambiguous. With 7 bases removed from V and 0 bases from J, the gap between germline ends came to 4 bases. Germline V gene lookup returns CDR1 SGHDN and CDR2 FVKESK. This CDR3 contains 12 residues. CDR3 region: CASTVSGNTIYF. DNA for the CDR3: TGTGCCAGCACCGTCTCTGGAAACACCATATATTTT.

The chain links TRBV5-1 to TRBJ2-1; possibly TRBD2 for D (5 bases). The CDR3 totals 16 residues. Germline assignment: CDR1 SGHRS and CDR2 YFSETQ. V lost 0 bases and J 8 bases, leaving 18 bases between the germline ends. CDR3 DNA sequence: TGCGCCAGCAGCTTGGCAGTTTCACTGGGAGCAGATGAGCAGTTCTTC. Translation gives CASSLAVSLGADEQFF.

The genes are TRBV6-1 and TRBJ2-3; D not resolved. V was cut by 2 bases and J by 4 bases, with 7 bases left in between. This CDR3 region has 13 residues. Germline V CDR1 and CDR2: MNHNS, SASEGT. The CDR3 sequence: CASSESYPDTQYF. As DNA, the CDR3 is TGTGCCAGCAGTGAATCCTATCCAGATACGCAGTATTTT.

This CDR3 is CASSEVEGGMGNQPQHF. For the CDR3, the DNA is TGTGCCAGCAGTGAAGTGGAAGGAGGGATGGGCAATCAGCCCCAGCATTTT. The chain has TRBV2 and TRBJ1-5; no reliable D call. The CDR3 is 17 residues long. The germline CDR1 and CDR2 sequences are SNHLY and FYNNEI. The V gene lost 1 base and the J gene lost 2 bases, with 15 bases spanning the gap. The full variable domain, completed using reference TRBV2 and TRBJ1-5, is EPEVTQTPSHQVTQMGQEVILRCVPISNHLYFYWYRQILGQKVEFLVSFYNNEISEKSEIFDDQFSVERPDGSNFTLKIRSTKLEDSAMYFCASSEVEGGMGNQPQHFGDGTRLSIL.

CDR3 DNA sequence: TGTGCCAGTATCGACAGGGGAGGTGGAAACACCATATATTTT. Protein product: CASIDRGGGNTIYF. The rearrangement joins TRBV19 to TRBJ1-3; 8 bases align to TRBD1. The CDR3 has 14 residues. The V gene end was trimmed by 7 bases and the J gene end by 3 bases; junction bases not matched to a gene: 5. From germline, CDR1 is LNHDA and CDR2 SQIVND (reference sequence).

The chain joins TRBV18 to TRBJ2-5, with D possibly TRBD1 on 6 matching bases. The CDR3 length is 20 residues. Germline CDR1 and CDR2: KGHSH and LQKENI. Trimming left V 0 bases short and J 5 bases short, with 28 bases between. CDR3 bases: TGTGCCAGCTCACCACCGAAACTTCAATTCTCATTGGGGGCCCAGGAGACCCAGTACTTC. Its protein is CASSPPKLQFSLGAQETQYF.

The rearrangement links TRBV9 to TRBJ2-1, with D unclear. The CDR3 spans 13 residues. V shed 3 bases and J shed 8 bases, with 12 bases lying between them. The germline gives CDR1 SGDLS, CDR2 YYNGEE. CDR3 residues: CASSAFIRDEQFF. CDR3 nucleotide sequence: TGTGCCAGCAGCGCCTTTATTAGAGATGAGCAGTTCTTC.

This sequence joins TRBV13 and TRBJ1-1, with D hard to call. The CDR3 length is 14 residues. Germline CDR1 PRHDT, CDR2 FYEKMQ (reference sequence). V shed 1 base and J shed 4 bases, with 10 bases lying between them. CDR3 nucleotides: TGTGCCAGCAGCTTAGAACCGGGGTCCACTGAAGCTTTCTTT. It codes for CASSLEPGSTEAFF.

This sequence joins TRBV28 and TRBJ2-7; the match to TRBD2 covers 8 bases. CDR1 is MDHEN, CDR2 SYDVKM, per germline. J lost 3 bases, V lost 2 bases, and 6 bases had no gene match. CDR3 size: 15 residues. The CDR3: CASSLGGGGNYEQYF. DNA of the CDR3: TGTGCCAGCAGTTTAGGCGGCGGGGGGAACTACGAGCAGTACTTC.

CDR3 bases: TGTGCCAGCAGCAAGGGGAATAGCAATCAGCCCCAGCATTTT. Encoded protein: CASSKGNSNQPQHF. The chain recombines TRBV6-5 with TRBJ1-5; D is possibly TRBD1 (5 bases). Trimming took off 6 bases at V and 0 bases at J, with 9 bases between the two ends. This CDR3 is built from 14 residues. From germline, CDR1 is MNHEY and CDR2 SVGAGI.

This clone was seen more than once but under ten times. This sequence joins TRBV21-1 and TRBJ2-2; TRBD1 is taken as the D call from the table, unchecked against the DNA. TRBV21-1 corresponds to a pseudogene. The CDR3 runs to 14 residues. The CDR3 is CASTPGQGAGELFF. The CDR3, as DNA: TGTGCCAGCACCCCGGGACAGGGGGCCGGGGAGCTGTTTTTT.

This clone came up once. The chain links TRBV11-2 to TRBJ1-6; D gene ambiguous. The CDR3 runs to 16 residues. V gave up 0 bases and J gave up 6 bases, with 12 bases separating them. Germline assignment: CDR1 SGHAT and CDR2 FQNNGV. The CDR3 DNA sequence: TGTGCCAGCAGCTTAGATCTAGCCACGGGTAATTCACCCCTCCACTTT. It encodes CASSLDLATGNSPLHF. The variable domain in full, with the rest retrieved from reference TRBV11-2 and TRBJ1-6, is EAGVAQSPRYKIIEKRQSVAFWCNPISGHATLYWYQQILGQGPKLLIQFQNNGVVDDSQLPKDRFSAERLKGVDSTLKIQPAKLEDSAVYLCASSLDLATGNSPLHFGNGTRLTVT.